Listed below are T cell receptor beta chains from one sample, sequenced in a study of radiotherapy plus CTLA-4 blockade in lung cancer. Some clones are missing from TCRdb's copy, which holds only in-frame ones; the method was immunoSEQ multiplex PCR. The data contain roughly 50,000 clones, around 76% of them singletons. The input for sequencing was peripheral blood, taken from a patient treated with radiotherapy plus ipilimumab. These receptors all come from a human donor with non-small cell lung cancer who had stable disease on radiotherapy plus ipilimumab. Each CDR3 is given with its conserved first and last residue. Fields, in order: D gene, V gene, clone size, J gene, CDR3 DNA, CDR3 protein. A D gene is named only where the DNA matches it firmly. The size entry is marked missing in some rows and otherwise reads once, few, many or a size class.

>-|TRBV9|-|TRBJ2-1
TGTGCCAGCAGCGACAGCGGGTTGGGCAGAGATGAGCAGTTCTTC
CASSDSGLGRDEQFF
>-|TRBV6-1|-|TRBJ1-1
TGTGCCAGCAGTCCTCCAGGGGATCTGAACACTGAAGCTTTCTTT
CASSPPGDLNTEAFF
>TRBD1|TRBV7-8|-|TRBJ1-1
TGTGCCAGCAGCCATAACAGGGGCGCTGGCACTGAAGCTTTCTTT
CASSHNRGAGTEAFF
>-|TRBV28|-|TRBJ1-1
TGTGCCAGCGGCAGCAACACTGAAGCTTTCTTT
CASGSNTEAFF
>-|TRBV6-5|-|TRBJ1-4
TGTGCCAGCAAAAACAGGAGACCAACTAATGAAAAACTGTTTTTT
CASKNRRPTNEKLFF
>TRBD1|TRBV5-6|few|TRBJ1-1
TGTGCCAGCAGCTTAAGTCGGACAGGGCCGGTGAACACTGAAGCTTTCTTT
CASSLSRTGPVNTEAFF
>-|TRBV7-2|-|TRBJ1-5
TGTGCCAGCAGCTTAACATTAGGGCCGGATCAGCCCCAGCATTTT
CASSLTLGPDQPQHF
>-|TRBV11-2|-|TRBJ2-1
TGTGCCAGCAGCTTTGAGCGAACCTCCTACAATGAGCAGTTCTTC
CASSFERTSYNEQFF
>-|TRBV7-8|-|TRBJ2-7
TGTGCCAGCAGTCGGACCGAGACCTACGAGCAGTACTTC
CASSRTETYEQYF
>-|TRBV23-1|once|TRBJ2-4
TGCGCCAGCAGTCATAAGAAAAACATTCAGTACTTC
CASSHKKNIQYF
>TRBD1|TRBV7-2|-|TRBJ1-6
TGTGCCAGCAGCCCCGGACAGGGGCATTCACCCCTCCACTTT
CASSPGQGHSPLHF
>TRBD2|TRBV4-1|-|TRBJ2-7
TGCGCCAGCAGCCAAGCTGCTAGCGGGGACACCATCTCCTACGAGCAGTACTTC
CASSQAASGDTISYEQYF
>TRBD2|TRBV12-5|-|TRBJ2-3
TGTGCTAGTGGTTCCAGCGGGGACCACACAGATACGCAGTATTTT
CASGSSGDHTDTQYF
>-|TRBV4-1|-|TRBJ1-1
TGCGCCAGCAGCCAAGCGGACAGAATGATCACTGAAGCTTTCTTT
CASSQADRMITEAFF
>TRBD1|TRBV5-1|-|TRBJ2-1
TGCGCCAGCAGCTCCGGGACAGGGGTCGCGAATGAGCAGTTCTTC
CASSSGTGVANEQFF
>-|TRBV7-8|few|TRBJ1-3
TGTGCCAGCAGCTCGACGGAATGGGGAAACACCATATATTTT
CASSSTEWGNTIYF
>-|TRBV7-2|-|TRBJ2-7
TGTGCCAGCAGCTTAGTTGTCACTTCCTACGAGCAGTACTTT
CASSLVVTSYEQYF
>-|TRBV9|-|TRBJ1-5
TGTGCCAGCAGCGTAGAGGACATTAGCAATCAGCCCCAGCATTTT
CASSVEDISNQPQHF
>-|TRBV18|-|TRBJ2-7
TGTGCCAGCTCACCACAGGGGGCGGGAGAGCAGTACTTC
CASSPQGAGEQYF
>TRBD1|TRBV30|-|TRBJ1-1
TGTGCCTGGAGTCCCACAGGGGCCACTGAAGCTTTCTTT
CAWSPTGATEAFF
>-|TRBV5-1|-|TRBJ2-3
TGCGCCAGCAGCTTGATTACCCCAGGGACTCGCACAGATACGCAGTATTTT
CASSLITPGTRTDTQYF
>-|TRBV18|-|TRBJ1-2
TGTGCCAGCTCACCACTCCTGGAAGATGGCTACACCTTC
CASSPLLEDGYTF
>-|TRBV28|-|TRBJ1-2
TGTGCCAGCAGTTCGGGAGGGGGGACCTTAGGCTACACCTTC
CASSSGGGTLGYTF
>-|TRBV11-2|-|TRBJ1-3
TGTGCCAGCAGCAAAGATACAGGTGTTGGAAACACCATATATTTT
CASSKDTGVGNTIYF
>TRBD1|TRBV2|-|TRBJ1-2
TGTGCCAGCAGTGAAGCGGGGTCAGGGGGTCACTATGGCTACACCTTC
CASSEAGSGGHYGYTF
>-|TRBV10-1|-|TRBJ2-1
TGCGCCAGCAGTGAGATGGACAATGAGCAGTTCTTC
CASSEMDNEQFF
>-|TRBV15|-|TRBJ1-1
TGTGCCACCAGCAGAGATCGCGGCAGGAACACTGAAGCTTTCTTT
CATSRDRGRNTEAFF
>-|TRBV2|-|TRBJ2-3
TGTGCCAGCAGTGAAGGGCCGGGCGGGCCCGGAGGGACAGATACGCAGTATTTT
CASSEGPGGPGGTDTQYF
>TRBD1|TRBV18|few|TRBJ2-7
TGTGCCAGCTCACCAGCTCTCCGGGACAGTCCCTACGAGCAGTACTTC
CASSPALRDSPYEQYF
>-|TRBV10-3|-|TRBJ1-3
TGTGCCATCAGTGAGCCTATGAATGACGGAAACACCATATATTTT
CAISEPMNDGNTIYF
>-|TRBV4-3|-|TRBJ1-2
TGCGCCAGCAGCCAAGAGAGACAGAGAGGTGGCTACACCTTC
CASSQERQRGGYTF
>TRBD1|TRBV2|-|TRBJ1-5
TGTGCCAGCAGATTAGACAGGGAGGAACAGCCCCAGCATTTT
CASRLDREEQPQHF
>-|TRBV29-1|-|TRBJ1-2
TGCAGCGTTAGCATTGACAATTCGGGAGGCTACACCTTC
CSVSIDNSGGYTF
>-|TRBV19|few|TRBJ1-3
TGTGCCAGTACACAGGGACATGGAAACACCATATATTTT
CASTQGHGNTIYF
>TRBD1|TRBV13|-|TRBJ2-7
TGTGCCAGCAGCCCGCGACAGGGTGAGGAGCAGTACTTC
CASSPRQGEEQYF
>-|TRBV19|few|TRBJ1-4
TGTGCCAGCACCCGGATAGAGTCTCGTGATGAAAAACTGTTTTTT
CASTRIESRDEKLFF
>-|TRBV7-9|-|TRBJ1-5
TGTGCCAGCAGCTCCCTTGGCAATCAGCCCCAGCATTTT
CASSSLGNQPQHF
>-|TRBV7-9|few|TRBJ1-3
TGTGCCAGCAGCCGTGGGACCGACCGGTTTACTGGAAACACCATATATTTT
CASSRGTDRFTGNTIYF
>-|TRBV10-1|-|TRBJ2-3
TGCGCCAGCAGTGAGTCCTCAGATACGCAGTATTTT
CASSESSDTQYF
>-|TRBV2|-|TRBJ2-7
TGTGCCAGCAGTGAAAACAGCAACGAGCAGTACTTC
CASSENSNEQYF
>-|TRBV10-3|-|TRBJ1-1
TGTGCCATAGGGGCAGGATGGTGGACTGAAGCTTTCTTT
CAIGAGWWTEAFF
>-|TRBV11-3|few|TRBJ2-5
TGTGCCAGCAGCTTAGGGGCAGGGACCCAGTACTTC
CASSLGAGTQYF
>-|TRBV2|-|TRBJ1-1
TGTGCCAGCTTAAGGGGAAACACTGAAGCTTTCTTT
CASLRGNTEAFF
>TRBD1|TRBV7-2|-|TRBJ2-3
TGTGCCAGCAGCTTAGATAGGACAGGTCACACAGATACGCAGTATTTT
CASSLDRTGHTDTQYF
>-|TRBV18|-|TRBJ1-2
TGTGCCAGCCCACCAGGGCAGAGCATCACCTTC
CASPPGQSITF
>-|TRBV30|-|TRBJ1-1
TGTGCCTGGTGCCCTCCAGGGTACACTGAAGCTTTCTTT
CAWCPPGYTEAFF
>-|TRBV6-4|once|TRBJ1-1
TGTGCCAGCAGTGACTCTGGGGGCACCACTGAAGCTTTCTTT
CASSDSGGTTEAFF
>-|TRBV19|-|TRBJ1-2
TGTGCCAGTAGCATCCCAGACTATGGCTACACCTTC
CASSIPDYGYTF